Listed below are T cell receptor beta chains from one sample, sequenced in a study of T cell responses to AZD1222 COVID-19 vaccine. Sequenced by immunoSEQ multiplex PCR; TCRdb stores in-frame clones only, minus some. The sample has approximately 150,000 clones, over 75% seen once. This specimen was peripheral blood, taken 28 days after the second dose of the MenACWY control vaccine. These receptors came from an adult who received the MenACWY meningococcal vaccine as a control. Both conserved end residues are part of each CDR3. A D gene is named only where the DNA matches it firmly. Only part of the rows carry a size: once, few, many, or a class if the clone is expanded.

J | V | D | size | DNA | CDR3
TRBJ2-1 | TRBV6-6 | - | - | TGTGCCAGCAGTAATCCGACTGCTAGCTCCTACAATGAGCAGTTCTTC | CASSNPTASSYNEQFF
TRBJ2-1 | TRBV7-3 | - | - | TGTGCCAGCAGCCAAGGGTCCCTAGTTTTGGGTGGTCGGGTCCCTGAGCAGTTCTTC | CASSQGSLVLGGRVPEQFF
TRBJ1-2 | TRBV6-5 | TRBD1 | few | TGTGCCAGCAGTTACTCGTACAGGGGGGAAGGCTACACCTTC | CASSYSYRGEGYTF
TRBJ1-6 | TRBV30 | TRBD1 | - | TGTGCCTGGAGTGTACCAGGGGGCGTTTGGAATTCACCCCTCCACTTT | CAWSVPGGVWNSPLHF
TRBJ1-4 | TRBV5-1 | TRBD1 | - | TGCGCCAGCAGATATAGACAGGGGGCGGAAAAACTGTTTTTT | CASRYRQGAEKLFF
TRBJ2-4 | TRBV7-2 | - | - | TGTGCCAGCAGCTCATTCACAGGGCGTCTAGGCATTCAGTACTTC | CASSSFTGRLGIQYF
TRBJ2-4 | TRBV27 | - | once | TGTGCCAGCAGTTTAAGGGACCTAAGGTACTTC | CASSLRDLRYF
TRBJ1-5 | TRBV10-3 | - | - | TGTGCCATCAGTGAGTCAGTCCTACAGGGTAATCAGCCCCAGCATTTT | CAISESVLQGNQPQHF
TRBJ1-5 | TRBV12-5 | TRBD1 | - | TGTGCTAGTGGTTTGGGGGGACAGGGCCAGCCCCAGCATTTT | CASGLGGQGQPQHF
TRBJ1-2 | TRBV7-9 | - | - | TGTGCCAGCAGCTTAAGCACAGGCTATGGCTACACCTTC | CASSLSTGYGYTF
TRBJ2-7 | TRBV5-4 | - | - | TGTGCCAGCAGCTTGGGTGGTCAGGGGACACGACCGGGCGAGCAGTACTTC | CASSLGGQGTRPGEQYF